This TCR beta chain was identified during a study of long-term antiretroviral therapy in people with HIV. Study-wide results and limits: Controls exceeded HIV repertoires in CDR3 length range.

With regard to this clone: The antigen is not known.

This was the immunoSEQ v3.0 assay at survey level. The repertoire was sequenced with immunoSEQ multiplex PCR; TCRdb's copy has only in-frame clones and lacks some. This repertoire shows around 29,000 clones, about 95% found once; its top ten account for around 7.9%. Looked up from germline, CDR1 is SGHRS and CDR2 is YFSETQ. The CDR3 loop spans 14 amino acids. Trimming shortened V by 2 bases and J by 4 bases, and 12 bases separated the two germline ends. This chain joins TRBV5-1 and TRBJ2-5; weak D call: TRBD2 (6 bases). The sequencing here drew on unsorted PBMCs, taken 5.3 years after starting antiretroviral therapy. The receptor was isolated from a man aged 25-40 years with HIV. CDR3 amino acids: CASSLMGLGETQYF. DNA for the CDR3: TGCGCCAGCAGCTTAATGGGACTCGGAGAGACCCAGTACTTC.